These 25 T cell receptor beta chains came from one sample sequenced in a study of blood T cell repertoires in COVID-19. Some clones are missing from TCRdb's copy, which holds only in-frame ones; the method was immunoSEQ multiplex PCR. Of about 59,000 clones listed, approximately 80% were seen once; the top ten hold over 25%. The sample was peripheral blood. These receptors originate from a man aged 60-69 years with COVID-19, enrolled during active disease.

CDR3 protein: CVKGAGPQETQYF. CDR3 DNA sequence: TGCGTAAAGGGAGCGGGGCCCCAGGAGACCCAGTACTTC. This chain links TRBV10-1 with TRBJ2-5; the match to TRBD2 covers 7 bases. Germline values: CDR1 WNHNN, CDR2 SYGVQD (reference sequence). The CDR3 sequence is 13 residues long.

This clone was recorded once. J is TRBJ2-3 and V is TRBV5-1; D is unresolved. Trimming left V 0 bases short and J 3 bases short, with 8 bases between. The CDR3 is 14 amino acids. From germline, CDR1 is SGHRS and CDR2 YFSETQ. Written as DNA, the CDR3 is TGCGCCAGCAGCTTGGGACGCGGAACAGATACGCAGTATTTT. The encoded protein is CASSLGRGTDTQYF.

This chain joins TRBV13 and TRBJ1-6; no clear D. CDR1 and CDR2 from the germline V gene are PRHDT and FYEKMQ (reference sequence). This CDR3 contains 15 residues. The ends were cut back, 4 bases at V and 10 bases at J, with 17 bases in the middle. The DNA for the CDR3 is TGTGCCAGCAGCTCATCGGGATCCTGGGTCTCACCCCTCCACTTT. As protein: CASSSSGSWVSPLHF. The entire variable domain, with the rest obtained from reference TRBV13 and TRBJ1-6, is as follows: AAGVIQSPRHLIKEKRETATLKCYPIPRHDTVYWYQQGPGQDPQFLISFYEKMQSDKGSIPDRFSAQQFSDYHSELNMSSLELGDSALYFCASSSSGSWVSPLHFGNGTRLTVT.

The rearrangement links TRBV6-9 to TRBJ1-5, with D unresolved. CDR1 is MNHGY, CDR2 SVAAGI, per germline. There are 15 residues in the CDR3. V dropped 4 bases and J dropped 4 bases, with 14 bases sitting between them. DNA for the CDR3: TGTGCCAGCAGTTGTCCCCCCAGAGGGAATCAGCCCCAGCATTTT. Translating it yields CASSCPPRGNQPQHF.

The CDR3 is CATSSSRHNSNQPQHF. The CDR3 coding sequence is TGTGCCACCAGCAGCTCGAGACACAATAGCAATCAGCCCCAGCATTTT. The chain has TRBV15 and TRBJ1-5; D gene ambiguous. The CDR3 extends over 16 amino acids. Germline loops: CDR1 LNHNV, CDR2 YYDKDF (reference sequence). Trimming removed 3 bases from V and 0 bases from J, with 12 bases in between.

This clone was seen only once. The gene calls are TRBV5-1 and TRBJ1-1, with 7 bases fitting TRBD1. The CDR3 runs 15 residues. J was trimmed by 6 bases and V by 5 bases; bases with no gene match: 13. In germline, CDR1 is SGHRS, CDR2 YFSETQ. The CDR3 loop is CASSYSTGQVSEAFF. CDR3 DNA sequence: TGCGCCAGCAGTTACTCGACAGGACAGGTTTCTGAAGCTTTCTTT.

This clone was seen a few times. V usage is TRBV18 and J usage is TRBJ1-1, with 12 bases fitting TRBD1. V gave up 3 bases and J gave up 5 bases; unmatched junction bases: 4. CDR1 is KGHSH and CDR2 is LQKENI in the germline V gene. The CDR3 covers 15 residues. CDR3 nucleotides: TGTGCCAGCTCACCTGGGACAGGGGGCCGGACTGAAGCTTTCTTT. It specifies CASSPGTGGRTEAFF.

The chain employs TRBV28 and TRBJ1-5; tentative D call: TRBD1 (5 bases). Germline CDR1 MDHEN, CDR2 SYDVKM. CDR3 length equals 15 residues. The ends were cut back, 5 bases at V and 3 bases at J, with 14 bases in the middle. The chain's CDR3 is CASSPRLGDNQPQHF. For the CDR3, the DNA is TGTGCCAGCAGTCCAAGGTTAGGGGACAATCAGCCCCAGCATTTT.

The rearrangement links TRBV5-6 to TRBJ1-1; D possibly corresponds to TRBD1 (6 bases). The germline V and J ends were trimmed by 1 base and 1 base, with 8 bases remaining between them. The germline V gene has CDR1 SGHDT and CDR2 YYEEEE. This CDR3 has 14 residues. DNA of the CDR3: TGTGCCAGCAGCTTGAAGGACAGGAACACTGAAGCTTTCTTT. This gives the protein CASSLKDRNTEAFF.

J is TRBJ2-2 and V is TRBV12-2; TRBD2, the table's D call, lacks a check against the DNA. TRBV12-2 constitutes a pseudogene. This CDR3 comprises 15 residues. The CDR3 is CASRSEAPSSGELFF. The CDR3 DNA reads TGTGCAAGTCGCTCCGAAGCACCGTCCTCCGGGGAGCTGTTTTTT.

V gene TRBV11-2 combines with J gene TRBJ1-2; no firm D call. Trimming cost V 6 bases and J 7 bases, with 18 bases left between them. Germline loops: CDR1 SGHAT, CDR2 FQNNGV. This CDR3 has 14 residues. CDR3 amino acids: CASRATRLARGYTF. DNA of the CDR3: TGTGCCAGCAGGGCGACGCGGCTGGCACGTGGCTACACCTTC.

The chain joins TRBV6-5 to TRBJ2-5, with 10 bases identical to TRBD1. V lost 8 bases to trimming and J lost 5 bases; unmatched junction nucleotides: 11. This CDR3 region has 15 residues. Germline V gives CDR1 MNHEY, CDR2 SVGAGI. Here the CDR3 reads CASGAGTGVSETQYF. DNA of the CDR3: TGTGCCAGCGGAGCCGGGACAGGGGTTTCGGAGACCCAGTACTTC.

The V call is TRBV7-2, the J call TRBJ2-2; TRBD2 matches 16 bases. V gave up 5 bases and J gave up 8 bases; unmatched junction bases: 5. Looked up from germline, CDR1 is SGHTA and CDR2 is FQGNSA. The CDR3 contains 16 residues. The CDR3 loop is CASSQGLAGGQGELFF. CDR3 DNA sequence: TGTGCCAGCAGCCAGGGACTAGCGGGGGGGCAAGGGGAGCTGTTTTTT.

The chain has TRBV10-3 and TRBJ2-5; 8 nucleotides match TRBD1. The CDR3 totals 15 residues. V trimming: 6 bases; J trimming: 0 bases; junction bases outside the gene matches: 6. Germline values: CDR1 ENHRY, CDR2 SYGVKD. The DNA of the CDR3 is TGTGCCATCAGGGGGAACAGGGGGTACCAAGAGACCCAGTACTTC. Protein sequence: CAIRGNRGYQETQYF.

The gene calls are TRBV7-9 and TRBJ2-5; 13 bases align to TRBD2. Looked up from germline, CDR1 is SEHNR and CDR2 is FQNEAQ (reference sequence). With 5 bases clipped from V and 2 bases from J, the junction kept 5 bases outside the gene matches. This CDR3 is 16 amino acids long. The chain's CDR3 is CASSPGTSGKQETQYF. In DNA form, the CDR3 reads TGTGCCAGCAGCCCCGGGACTAGCGGGAAGCAAGAGACCCAGTACTTC.

The chain carries TRBV25-1 and TRBJ1-2; 7 bases are shared with TRBD1. This CDR3 is built from 16 residues. Germline V lookup: CDR1 MGHDK, CDR2 SYGVNS. Unmatched junction bases numbered 12, after V lost 3 bases and J lost 5 bases. Here the CDR3 reads CASSEGGGGKAYGYTF. The CDR3 nucleotides read TGTGCCAGCAGTGAGGGAGGAGGGGGCAAAGCGTATGGCTACACCTTC.

This chain links TRBV9 with TRBJ1-3, with no clear D. In germline, CDR1 is SGDLS, CDR2 YYNGEE. This CDR3 is 14 amino acids long. V dropped 6 bases and J dropped 4 bases, with 14 bases sitting between them. CDR3 in amino acids: CASNSGSGGNTIYF. The CDR3 DNA reads as TGTGCCAGCAATTCTGGTTCAGGAGGAAACACCATATATTTT.

The chain combines TRBV18 with TRBJ1-2; 8 nucleotides align to TRBD1. The CDR3 has 17 amino acids. Looked up from germline, CDR1 is KGHSH and CDR2 is LQKENI. V was pared by 6 bases and J by 6 bases, with 18 bases of the junction left unmatched. The CDR3 region has the DNA TGTGCCAGCTCGCTTACCCCGGACAGGGACGGCGGGGATGGCTACACCTTC. Translated, it gives CASSLTPDRDGGDGYTF.

This clone was recorded only once. The CDR3 DNA reads as TGTGCCAGCACCCCGGGTACCTGGAGGGTTGTAGAAGCTTTCTTT. As protein: CASTPGTWRVVEAFF. The rearrangement joins TRBV5-6 to TRBJ1-1; D is unclear. The CDR3 has 15 residues. V lost 6 bases and J 8 bases, leaving 23 bases between the germline ends. Per germline, CDR1 SGHDT and CDR2 YYEEEE. Looking up the rest from reference TRBV5-6 and TRBJ1-1 gives the full variable domain: DAGVTQSPTHLIKTRGQQVTLRCSPKSGHDTVSWYQQALGQGPQFIFQYYEEEERQRGNFPDRFSGHQFPNYSSELNVNALLLGDSALYLCASTPGTWRVVEAFFGQGTRLTVV.

This clone was seen only once. The chain recombines TRBV15 with TRBJ2-3; 8 bases match TRBD2. The CDR3 is 18 amino acids. Germline V gives CDR1 LNHNV, CDR2 YYDKDF (reference sequence). With 0 bases clipped from V and 5 bases from J, the junction kept 13 bases outside the gene matches. CDR3 bases: TGTGCCACCAGCAGAGATGAGGAACTAGCGGCAGGTGGAGATACGCAGTATTTT. Its translation: CATSRDEELAAGGDTQYF.

In this sample, this clone turned up once. The genes are TRBV11-3 and TRBJ2-7; 11 positions match TRBD2. Germline V gives CDR1 SGHNT, CDR2 YENEEA. J lost 2 bases, V lost 5 bases, and 5 bases had no gene match. This CDR3 comprises 15 residues. The CDR3 loop reads CASSPSGRNPYEQYF. CDR3 bases: TGTGCCAGCAGCCCTAGCGGGAGGAATCCCTACGAGCAGTACTTC.

The J gene is TRBJ1-2, the V gene TRBV5-4; 8 nucleotides align to TRBD1. The germline V gene encodes CDR1 SGHNT and CDR2 YYREEE (reference sequence). J gave up 3 bases and V 2 bases, and 0 bases lay outside the gene matches. There are 13 residues in the CDR3. CDR3 bases: TGTGCCAGCAGCTTACAGGGGGACTATGGCTACACCTTC. It codes for CASSLQGDYGYTF.

CDR3 sequence: CASSGNGRGGYTF. Written as DNA, the CDR3 is TGTGCCAGCAGTGGTAACGGGCGGGGTGGCTACACCTTC. The chain links TRBV27 to TRBJ1-2; D is unclear. CDR1 is MNHEY and CDR2 is SMNVEV in the germline V gene (reference sequence). Deletions cut 5 bases from V and 7 bases from J, with 14 bases between. The CDR3 spans 13 residues.

V usage is TRBV7-2 and J usage is TRBJ2-1, with a possible D match to TRBD2 (6 bases). Per the germline V gene, CDR1 is SGHTA and CDR2 is FQGNSA. The CDR3 sequence is 15 residues long. The V end lost 1 base, the J end lost 6 bases, and 13 bases lay between the germline ends. The CDR3 spells CASSLEQRAGNEQFF. The DNA for the CDR3 is TGTGCCAGCAGCTTAGAACAGCGGGCCGGCAATGAGCAGTTCTTC.

The gene calls are TRBV7-2 and TRBJ1-4; 11 bases align to TRBD1. Trimming cost V 5 bases and J 9 bases; bases outside gene matches: 2. Germline V gene lookup returns CDR1 SGHTA and CDR2 FQGNSA. The CDR3 loop spans 13 amino acids. The CDR3 sequence: CASSQDRGQKLFF. The CDR3 nucleotides read TGTGCCAGCAGCCAGGACAGGGGGCAAAAACTGTTTTTT.